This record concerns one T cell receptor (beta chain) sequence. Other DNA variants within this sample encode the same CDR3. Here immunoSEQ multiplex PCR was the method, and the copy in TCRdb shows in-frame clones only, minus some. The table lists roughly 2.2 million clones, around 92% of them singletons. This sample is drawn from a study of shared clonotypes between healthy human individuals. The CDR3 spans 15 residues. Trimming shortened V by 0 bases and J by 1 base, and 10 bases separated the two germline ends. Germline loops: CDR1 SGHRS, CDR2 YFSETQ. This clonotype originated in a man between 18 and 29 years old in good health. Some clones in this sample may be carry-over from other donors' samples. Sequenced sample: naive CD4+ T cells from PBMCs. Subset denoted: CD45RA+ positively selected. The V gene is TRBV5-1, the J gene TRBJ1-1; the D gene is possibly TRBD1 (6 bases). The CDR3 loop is CASSLEGGSNTEAFF. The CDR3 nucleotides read TGCGCCAGCAGCTTGGAGGGGGGCTCGAACACTGAAGCTTTCTTT.